These 27 T cell receptor beta chains share one sample of origin, sequenced in a study of T cells in women clearing cervical HPV infection. Sequenced by immunoSEQ multiplex PCR; TCRdb stores in-frame clones only, minus some. This repertoire includes 31,000 or so clones. Sequenced input: blood buffy coat. The source is a woman aged 18 to 75 with a cervical HPV16 infection that either progressed to CIN3+ or cleared (not recorded which).

Points on this clone: Read sequence stops 3 residues before the CDR3 end, and the germline J gene provides the missing end. The chain employs TRBV5-1 and TRBJ1-1; D call uncertain. The CDR3 runs to 14 residues. Looked up from germline, CDR1 is SGHRS and CDR2 is YFSETQ. The V end lost 0 bases, the J end lost 2 bases, and 8 bases lay between the germline ends. Incomplete CDR3 DNA: TGCGCCAGCAGCTTGGGACTGCACAACACTGAA. Amino acid sequence: CASSLGLHNTE. The CDR3 in full is CASSLGLHNTEAFF. Together with reference TRBV5-1 and TRBJ1-1, the CDR3 gives the full variable domain: KAGVTQTPRYLIKTRGQQVTLSCSPISGHRSVSWYQQTPGQGLQFLFEYFSETQRNKGNFPGRFSGRQFSNSRSEMNVSTLELGDSALYLCASSLGLHNTEAFFGQGTRLTVV.

In regard to this clone: The read ends 3 residues shy of where the CDR3 ends; the end is completed using the germline J gene. The V gene is TRBV6-1, the J gene TRBJ2-5; TRBD2 agrees at 12 bases. The V segment lost 2 bases and the J segment 5 bases; nucleotides outside the gene matches: 6. Germline V lookup: CDR1 MNHNS, CDR2 SASEGT. The CDR3 is 16 amino acids. CDR3 residues: CASSEQGLAGGETQYF. CDR3 DNA (partial): TGTGCCAGCAGTGAACAGGGGCTAGCGGGAGGGGAGACC.

Points on this clone: The read terminates 3 residues before the CDR3 end, so the remaining end is supplied by the germline J gene. The chain recombines TRBV20-1 with TRBJ2-3, with 9 nucleotides matching TRBD2. This CDR3 contains 16 residues. The J segment lost 2 bases and the V segment lost 2 bases, leaving 8 bases of the junction unmatched. Germline CDR1 DFQATT, CDR2 SNEGSKA (reference sequence). The CDR3 reads CSARPTAGGITDTQYF. The covered CDR3 bases are TGCAGTGCTAGACCTACGGCGGGAGGGATCACAGATACG.

About this clone: Sequencing ends 3 residues short of the CDR3 end; the germline J gene provides the rest. The chain recombines TRBV2 with TRBJ1-4, with 11 bases fitting TRBD1. Germline CDR1 reads SNHLY; CDR2 reads FYNNEI. CDR3 length equals 17 residues. V was clipped by 6 bases and J by 0 bases; unmatched bases: 6. The CDR3 DNA, read in part, is TGTGCCAGCAGGGACAGGGGGCTTCGGACAACTAATGAAAAA. As protein: CASRDRGLRTTNEK. The full-length CDR3 reads as CASRDRGLRTTNEKLFF.

About this clone: The read ends 3 residues early relative to the CDR3; the germline J gene fills the gap. The rearrangement uses TRBV20-1 and TRBJ2-1, with 11 bases aligning to TRBD1. From germline, CDR1 is DFQATT and CDR2 SNEGSKA (reference sequence). This CDR3 is 14 amino acids long. Trimming took 5 bases from V and 6 from J; bases not matched to a gene: 6. CDR3: CSAWLGQGGNEQFF. Partial CDR3 DNA: TGCAGTGCTTGGTTGGGACAGGGGGGCAATGAG.

Concerning this clone: The read terminates 3 residues ahead of where the CDR3 ends, so the germline J gene completes it. This rearrangement joins TRBV2 to TRBJ2-1, with 11 bases that match TRBD2. V was clipped by 5 bases and J by 9 bases; unmatched bases: 9. This CDR3 is built from 15 residues. The germline gives CDR1 SNHLY, CDR2 FYNNEI. This chain's CDR3 is CASSPLAGGPGEQFF. The part of the CDR3 DNA that was read is TGTGCCAGCAGTCCCTTAGCGGGAGGGCCGGGTGAG.

The CDR3 loop is CASSLRGGRTDTQYF. The covered CDR3 bases are TGTGCCAGCAGTCTACGGGGGGGACGGACAGATACG. This sequence joins TRBV5-8 and TRBJ2-3, with 8 positions matching TRBD2. The read halts 3 residues ahead of the CDR3 end, with the missing end drawn from the germline J gene. V shed 5 bases, J shed 3 bases, and the junction held 8 bases outside the gene matches. CDR3 size: 15 residues. Per germline, CDR1 SGHTS and CDR2 YDEGEE.

Of note for this clone: The read is 3 residues too short to cover the CDR3 end, so that end is filled in from the germline J gene. The chain links TRBV2 to TRBJ2-5, with 7 bases aligning to TRBD1. V shed 10 bases, J shed 5 bases, and the junction held 7 bases outside the gene matches. Germline V CDR1 and CDR2: SNHLY, FYNNEI. CDR3 length: 12 residues. CDR3 DNA (partial): TGTGCCACCAGGGACAGTCAGGAGACC. This codes for CATRDSQET. In full, the CDR3 reads CATRDSQETQYF.

A word on this clone: The read finishes 3 residues shy of the CDR3 end, and the germline J gene is used to complete it. V is TRBV7-3 and J is TRBJ1-5; D is ambiguous. Trimming took 0 bases from V and 3 from J, leaving 3 bases between them. Germline V gene data show CDR1 as SGHTA and CDR2 as FQGTGA. CDR3 size: 13 residues. CDR3 DNA (partial): TGTGCCAGCAGCTTAACAGCCAATCAGCCC. The encoded protein is CASSLTANQP. Given in full, the CDR3 is CASSLTANQPQHF.

The sequenced CDR3 bases are TGCGCCAGCAGTGACAAGGGGGTAGGCACTGAA. Protein: CASSDKGVGTE. The CDR3 as a whole reads CASSDKGVGTEAFF. This sequence joins TRBV5-1 and TRBJ1-1, with D possibly TRBD1 on 6 matching bases. With the read ending 3 residues before the CDR3 end, the germline J gene is used to fill in that end. This CDR3 spans 14 amino acids. Germline loops: CDR1 SGHRS, CDR2 YFSETQ. V lost 5 bases and J 4 bases, leaving 15 bases between the germline ends.

On this clone itself: The read is 3 residues too short to cover the CDR3 end, so that end is filled in from the germline J gene. This chain connects TRBV20-1 to TRBJ1-5; no definite D call. CDR3 length: 12 amino acids. Germline V gene lookup returns CDR1 DFQATT and CDR2 SNEGSKA (reference sequence). Trimming removed 0 bases from V and 8 bases from J, with 8 bases in between. The CDR3 spells CSARESLKPQHF. The part of the CDR3 DNA that was read is TGCAGTGCTAGAGAGTCACTAAAGCCC.

Notes on this clone: Read coverage stops 3 residues before the CDR3 terminus; the germline J gene supplies the remainder. V and J are TRBV2 and TRBJ1-5; perhaps TRBD1 as D (5 bases). This CDR3 region has 13 residues. Looked up from germline, CDR1 is SNHLY and CDR2 is FYNNEI. Trimming took 5 bases from V and 6 from J, leaving 11 bases between them. CDR3 DNA, as far as it was read: TGTGCCAGCAGTCGGGGGTTTGGTCAGCCC. Amino acid sequence: CASSRGFGQP. The whole CDR3 region reads CASSRGFGQPQHF.

About this clone itself: From the germline J gene comes the end of the CDR3, since the read stops 3 residues before it. The V gene is TRBV19, the J gene TRBJ1-1; D not certain. Germline V gene lookup returns CDR1 LNHDA and CDR2 SQIVND (reference sequence). The CDR3 covers 13 residues. The sequenced CDR3 bases are TGTGCCAGTAGTCGGGGTCGCTGGGAGACA. As protein: CASSRGRWET. The whole CDR3 reads CASSRGRWETAFF.

CDR3 DNA, as far as it was read: TGTGCCAGCAGCTTGGACAGGGTTTCACCC. This sequence encodes CASSLDRVSP. In full, the CDR3 reads CASSLDRVSPLHF. The genes are TRBV7-2 and TRBJ1-6; TRBD1 agrees at 8 bases. The read ends 3 residues before the CDR3 terminus; that terminus is restored from the germline J gene. The CDR3 runs to 13 residues. Germline assignment: CDR1 SGHTA and CDR2 FQGNSA. The J segment lost 9 bases and the V segment lost 3 bases, leaving 1 base of the junction unmatched. Using reference TRBV7-2 and TRBJ1-6 for the parts outside the CDR3, the full variable domain is GAGVSQSPSNKVTEKGKDVELRCDPISGHTALYWYRQSLGQGLEFLIYFQGNSAPDKSGLPSDRFSAERTGGSVSTLTIQRTQQEDSAVYLCASSLDRVSPLHFGNGTRLTVT.

CDR3: CASSSSGMGETQYF. The covered CDR3 bases are TGTGCCAGCAGCTCTAGCGGGATGGGAGAGACC. The chain carries TRBV5-4 and TRBJ2-5, with 9 positions matching TRBD2. The read gets to within 3 residues of the CDR3 end, and the germline J gene fills in the rest. Germline V gene data show CDR1 as SGHNT and CDR2 as YYREEE (reference sequence). This CDR3 has 14 residues. V shed 3 bases and J 4 bases; nucleotides not matched to a gene: 4.

With respect to this clone: The sequence runs out 3 residues before the end of the CDR3; the remainder is reconstructed from the germline J gene. The J gene is TRBJ1-3, the V gene TRBV7-9; no reliable D call. V dropped 5 bases and J dropped 3 bases, with 8 bases sitting between them. The CDR3 has 13 residues. CDR1 is SEHNR and CDR2 is FQNEAQ in the germline V gene (reference sequence). The part of the CDR3 DNA that was read is TGTGCCAGCAGCCCGCCAGGTGGAAACACC. Translating it yields CASSPPGGNT. The full CDR3 protein is CASSPPGGNTIYF.

On this clone: The read comes to an end 3 residues before the CDR3 does, leaving the germline J gene to fill in the end. This sequence joins TRBV10-3 and TRBJ2-1, with 7 bases matching TRBD2. This CDR3 has 12 residues. Germline V gives CDR1 ENHRY, CDR2 SYGVKD. Germline trimming cut 3 bases from V and 7 bases from J; bases unmatched to any gene: 0. The CDR3 bases that were read are TGTGCCATCAGTGATAGCGGGAATGAG. This encodes CAISDSGNE. The full CDR3 reads CAISDSGNEQFF.

Concerning this clone: The read falls 3 residues short of the CDR3 end, and the missing part is taken from the germline J gene. The rearrangement links TRBV10-3 to TRBJ2-7; a weak D match, TRBD1 (5 bases). Trimming took 0 bases from V and 5 from J, leaving 11 bases between them. This CDR3 region has 14 residues. Germline CDR1 is ENHRY and CDR2 is SYGVKD. The sequenced CDR3 bases are TGTGCCATCAGTGAGTCGGCCACAGGCAACGAG. Amino acid sequence: CAISESATGNE. The CDR3 in its entirety is CAISESATGNEQYF.

About this clone itself: The read halts 3 residues ahead of the CDR3 end, with the missing end drawn from the germline J gene. This sequence joins TRBV6-4 and TRBJ2-3; 7 bases align to TRBD2. The CDR3 sequence is 15 residues long. The germline CDR1 and CDR2 sequences are MRHNA and SNTAGT. Trimming removed 4 bases from V and 0 bases from J; junction bases left unmatched: 4. The CDR3 bases that were read are TGTGCCAGCAGTGGGGTAGCGGGCAGCACAGATACG. Its protein is CASSGVAGSTDT. The CDR3 reads in full as CASSGVAGSTDTQYF.

Comments on this clone: The sequence runs out 3 residues before the end of the CDR3; the remainder is reconstructed from the germline J gene. The rearrangement uses TRBV19 and TRBJ2-2; maybe TRBD1 (5 bases). Germline CDR1 reads LNHDA; CDR2 reads SQIVND (reference sequence). The CDR3 covers 15 residues. CDR3 amino acids: CASILSGSGANVLFF. CDR3 DNA, as far as it was read: TGTGCCAGTATTCTCTCGGGCTCTGGGGCCAACGTG.

As for this clone: The sequence runs out 3 residues before the end of the CDR3; the remainder is reconstructed from the germline J gene. The gene calls are TRBV5-4 and TRBJ2-1, with D tentatively TRBD2 (5 bases). CDR1 SGHNT and CDR2 YYREEE come from the germline V gene (reference sequence). The CDR3 runs 13 residues. The V end lost 8 bases, the J end lost 6 bases, and 15 bases lay between the germline ends. The CDR3 sequence: CASSARAGNEQFF. The part of the CDR3 DNA that was read is TGTGCCAGTAGCGCCCGCGCGGGCAATGAG.

As for this clone: The CDR3 end is not reached by the read, which stops 3 residues before it; the germline J gene fills it in. This chain connects TRBV28 to TRBJ2-1; D perhaps matches TRBD1 (7 bases). CDR3 length equals 17 residues. V was shortened by 8 bases and J by 7 bases, with 27 bases between the two germline ends. Germline-derived CDR1 and CDR2 are MDHEN and SYDVKM. CDR3 bases read: TGTGCCAGCCGCTACCTCAGGGGGACGGGAGTTAAGAATGAG. Translating gives CASRYLRGTGVKNE. The whole CDR3 region reads CASRYLRGTGVKNEQFF.

On this clone: From the germline J gene comes the end of the CDR3, since the read stops 3 residues before it. V gene TRBV20-1 combines with J gene TRBJ2-7; D gene unclear. Trimming took off 4 bases at V and 3 bases at J, with 4 bases between the two ends. This CDR3 comprises 10 residues. Germline V gene data show CDR1 as DFQATT and CDR2 as SNEGSKA (reference sequence). CDR3 loop: CSATSYEQYF. The part of the CDR3 DNA that was read is TGCAGTGCTACTAGCTACGAG.

Turning to this clone: The read finishes 3 residues shy of the CDR3 end, and the germline J gene is used to complete it. V usage is TRBV23-1 and J usage is TRBJ1-2; no firm D call. TRBV23-1 is flagged as an ORF with uncertain function. The CDR3 runs to 15 residues. The CDR3: CARPPRGSSYNDYTF. Partial CDR3 DNA: TGCGCCAGACCCCCCAGAGGTAGCTCCTACAATGAC.

As regards this clone: The CDR3 end falls 3 residues outside the read, so it is completed with the germline J gene. This sequence joins TRBV5-1 and TRBJ2-3, with D possibly TRBD2 on 7 matching bases. Germline V gene sequence: CDR1 SGHRS, CDR2 YFSETQ. With 7 bases removed from V and 1 base from J, the gap between germline ends came to 13 bases. The CDR3 length is 14 residues. CDR3 DNA, as far as it was read: TGCGCCAGCCATAGGGGGGGGCGCACAGATACG. Translated: CASHRGGRTDT. The complete CDR3 reads CASHRGGRTDTQYF.

Of note for this clone: Sequencing ends 3 residues short of the CDR3 end; the germline J gene provides the rest. The chain has TRBV20-1 and TRBJ1-1; D uncertain. This CDR3 contains 16 residues. The germline CDR1 and CDR2 sequences are DFQATT and SNEGSKA (reference sequence). The DNA read from the CDR3 is TGCAGTGCTAGACTCGGATCTGGGGAGCGGTACAACGAA. Its translation: CSARLGSGERYNE. The full CDR3 reads CSARLGSGERYNEAFF.

In regard to this clone: Read coverage stops 3 residues before the CDR3 terminus; the germline J gene supplies the remainder. The V gene is TRBV11-3, the J gene TRBJ1-2; D call uncertain. With 5 bases removed from V and 6 bases from J, the gap between germline ends came to 10 bases. This CDR3 spans 12 amino acids. Germline CDR1 and CDR2: SGHNT and YENEEA. The CDR3 sequence is CASSRSTDGYTF. Incomplete CDR3 DNA: TGTGCCAGCAGCCGATCAACGGATGGC.